Shown below are 16 T cell receptor beta chains from a single sample sequenced in a study of Ad26.COV2.S vaccination and SARS-CoV-2 variants. Treatment in this sample: around 19 received Ad26.COV2.S at low or high dose, single or two shots; roughly five received placebo; per-sample allocation not given. Day 63 after the first vaccine or placebo injection was the time point for sampling. Sequenced by immunoSEQ multiplex PCR; TCRdb stores in-frame clones only, minus some. The data hold about 680,000 clones, with around 89% observed a single time. Specimen: peripheral blood, collected in a trial of Ad26.COV2.S vaccine versus placebo. The receptors were gathered from a person between 18 and 65 years old who received the Ad26.COV2.S COVID-19 vaccine or a placebo.

This chain joins TRBV5-1 and TRBJ1-2; D is perhaps TRBD1 (5 bases). Trimming took off 4 bases at V and 5 bases at J, with 15 bases between the two ends. Germline V lookup: CDR1 SGHRS, CDR2 YFSETQ. CDR3 size: 14 residues. The CDR3 here is CASSPDREGYGYTF. The CDR3 DNA follows: TGCGCCAGCAGCCCGGATAGGGAGGGGTATGGCTACACCTTC.

The chain uses TRBV30 and TRBJ1-1, with a tentative D call TRBD1 (5 bases). V was shortened by 8 bases and J by 4 bases, with 17 bases between the two germline ends. This CDR3 comprises 13 residues. From germline, CDR1 is GTSNPN and CDR2 SVGIG (reference sequence). CDR3 sequence (DNA): TGTGCCCGGACCGGGGCAAGTTCCACTGAAGCTTTCTTT. Its protein is CARTGASSTEAFF.

The V call is TRBV30, the J call TRBJ1-1; D may be TRBD1 (5 bases). The CDR3 extends over 13 amino acids. Trimming took 2 bases from V and 8 from J, leaving 15 bases between them. Germline V gene lookup returns CDR1 GTSNPN and CDR2 SVGIG (reference sequence). The CDR3 DNA sequence: TGTGCCTGGAGTTTAATAACAGGCTGGGAAGCTTTCTTT. Protein sequence: CAWSLITGWEAFF.

The count of this clone is one. This chain connects TRBV19 to TRBJ1-2, with 8 bases that match TRBD1. Trimming cost V 4 bases and J 2 bases; bases outside gene matches: 9. This CDR3 is built from 16 residues. Germline lookup yields CDR1 LNHDA and CDR2 SQIVND (reference sequence). CDR3 in amino acids: CASSTWTGTTNYGYTF. As DNA, the CDR3 is TGTGCCAGTAGTACCTGGACAGGGACGACGAACTATGGCTACACCTTC.

V and J are TRBV9 and TRBJ2-1; unclear D gene. The CDR3 has 12 residues. The germline CDR1 and CDR2 sequences are SGDLS and YYNGEE. V shed 6 bases and J shed 5 bases, with 9 bases lying between them. CDR3: CASKPPHNEQFF. The CDR3 nucleotides are TGTGCCAGCAAACCACCCCACAATGAGCAGTTCTTC. Using reference TRBV9 and TRBJ2-1 for the parts outside the CDR3, the full variable domain is DSGVTQTPKHLITATGQRVTLRCSPRSGDLSVYWYQQSLDQGLQFLIQYYNGEERAKGNILERFSAQQFPDLHSELNLSSLELGDSALYFCASKPPHNEQFFGPGTRLTVL.

The genes are TRBV2 and TRBJ2-1; 7 nucleotides line up with TRBD2. The CDR3 spans 15 residues. Germline-derived CDR1 and CDR2 are SNHLY and FYNNEI. The trim removed 6 bases at V and 4 bases at J, leaving 9 bases unmatched. The CDR3 coding sequence is TGTGCCAGCAGAAGCGGGGAACCCCCGTACAATGAGCAGTTCTTC. Translated: CASRSGEPPYNEQFF.

This rearrangement joins TRBV19 to TRBJ2-5; a possible D gene is TRBD2 (6 bases). Germline V CDR1 and CDR2: LNHDA, SQIVND (reference sequence). This CDR3 is 13 amino acids long. Deletions cut 6 bases from V and 2 bases from J, with 10 bases between. Here the CDR3 DNA reads TGTGCCAGTAGCTCTAGCGCACAAGAGACCCAGTACTTC. It is translated as CASSSSAQETQYF.

V is TRBV5-1 and J is TRBJ2-2, with D perhaps matching TRBD1 or TRBD2 (5 bases each). The CDR3 totals 16 residues. The V end was cut by 0 bases, the J end by 0 bases, with 9 bases between. Germline CDR1 is SGHRS and CDR2 is YFSETQ. Written as DNA, the CDR3 is TGCGCCAGCAGCTTGGCCTGGGGGTCGAACACCGGGGAGCTGTTTTTT. Translating gives CASSLAWGSNTGELFF.

This chain uses TRBV11-3 with TRBJ1-1, with D unclear. Germline V gene data show CDR1 as SGHNT and CDR2 as YENEEA. The V and J ends lost 5 bases and 3 bases respectively, with 7 bases between them. The CDR3 spans 12 residues. The DNA of the CDR3 is TGTGCCAGCAGCCTCCCGCACACTGAAGCTTTCTTT. Translated, it gives CASSLPHTEAFF.

This chain links TRBV6-2 or TRBV6-3 with TRBJ2-4, with no clear D. Per germline, CDR1 MNHEY and CDR2 SVGEGT. The CDR3 has 12 residues. Trimming cost V 4 bases and J 5 bases, with 6 bases left between them. The CDR3 DNA reads TGTGCCAGCAGTTCGATCCAAAACATTCAGTACTTC. This encodes CASSSIQNIQYF.

The chain couples TRBV5-5 to TRBJ1-1; D is undetermined. Germline V gives CDR1 SGHKS, CDR2 YYEKEE (reference sequence). The CDR3 loop spans 13 amino acids. V lost 1 base and J lost 5, with 9 bases in between. CDR3 protein: CASSLRGGTEAFF. CDR3 DNA: TGTGCCAGCAGCTTGAGAGGCGGAACTGAAGCTTTCTTT.

The rearrangement links TRBV7-2 to TRBJ2-1, with no clear D. V lost 3 bases and J lost 3, with 9 bases in between. The CDR3 is 14 residues long. Germline V gene lookup returns CDR1 SGHTA and CDR2 FQGNSA. The CDR3 here is CASSFSIDYNEQFF. The CDR3 nucleotides are TGTGCCAGCAGCTTTTCCATAGACTACAATGAGCAGTTCTTC.

The chain is built from TRBV6-5 and TRBJ1-2; D is undetermined. The germline V gene has CDR1 MNHEY and CDR2 SVGAGI. This CDR3 is 12 amino acids long. V dropped 7 bases and J dropped 4 bases, with 10 bases sitting between them. The CDR3 loop is CASTRESYGYTF. The CDR3 bases are TGTGCCAGCACGAGGGAATCCTATGGCTACACCTTC.

Concerning this clone itself: A read error may account for a junction end that differs from germline. The V gene is TRBV7-7, the J gene TRBJ1-1; no reliable D call. Germline loops: CDR1 SSHAT, CDR2 FNYEAQ (reference sequence). The CDR3 totals 13 residues. CDR3: CASSRTLNTEAFF. For the CDR3, the DNA is TGTGCTAGCAGCCGCACACTGAACACTGAAGCTTTCTTT.

This sequence joins TRBV7-9 and TRBJ1-4; 10 positions match TRBD1. Per the germline V gene, CDR1 is SEHNR and CDR2 is FQNEAQ (reference sequence). With 4 bases clipped from V and 8 bases from J, the junction kept 19 bases outside the gene matches. The CDR3 contains 19 residues. The CDR3 bases are TGTGCCAGCAGCTCGATCCGGGACAGGGGCCTGTTGAGGCCGGAAAAACTGTTTTTT. Translation gives CASSSIRDRGLLRPEKLFF.

The rearrangement links TRBV20-1 to TRBJ2-1; 7 bases line up with TRBD2. This CDR3 has 13 residues. The V gene's germline CDR1 is DFQATT and CDR2 SNEGSKA (reference sequence). Trimming took 5 bases from V and 4 from J; bases not matched to a gene: 5. The CDR3 is CSAGGGGYNEQFF. The DNA of the CDR3 is TGCAGTGCTGGTGGCGGGGGATACAATGAGCAGTTCTTC.